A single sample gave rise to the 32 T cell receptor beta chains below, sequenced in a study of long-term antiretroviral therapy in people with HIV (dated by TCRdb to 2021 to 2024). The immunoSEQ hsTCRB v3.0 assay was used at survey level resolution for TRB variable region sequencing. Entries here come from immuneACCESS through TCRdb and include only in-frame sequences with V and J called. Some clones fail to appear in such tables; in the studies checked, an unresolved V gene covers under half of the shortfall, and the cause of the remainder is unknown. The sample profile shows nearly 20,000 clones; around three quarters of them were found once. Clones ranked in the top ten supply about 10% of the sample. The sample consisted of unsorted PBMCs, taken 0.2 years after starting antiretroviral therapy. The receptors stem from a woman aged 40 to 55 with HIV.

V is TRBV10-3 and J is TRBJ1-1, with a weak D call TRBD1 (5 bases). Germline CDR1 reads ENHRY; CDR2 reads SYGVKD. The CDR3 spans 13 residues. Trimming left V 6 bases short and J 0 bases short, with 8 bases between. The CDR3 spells CAIRRGMNTEAFF. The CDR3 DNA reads TGTGCCATCAGAAGGGGCATGAACACTGAAGCTTTCTTT.

CDR3 region: CSVDGGDTEAFF. CDR3 coding DNA: TGCAGCGTTGATGGGGGAGACACTGAAGCTTTCTTT. V and J are TRBV29-1 and TRBJ1-1, with TRBD1 as a possible D gene (5 bases). Germline V gene sequence: CDR1 SQVTM, CDR2 ANQGSEA. Deletions cut 3 bases from V and 3 bases from J, with 8 bases between. The CDR3 spans 12 residues.

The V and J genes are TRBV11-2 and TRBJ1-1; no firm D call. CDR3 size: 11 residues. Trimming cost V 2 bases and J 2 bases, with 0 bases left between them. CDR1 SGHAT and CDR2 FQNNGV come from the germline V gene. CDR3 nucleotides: TGTGCCAGCAGCTTAAACACTGAAGCTTTCTTT. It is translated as CASSLNTEAFF.

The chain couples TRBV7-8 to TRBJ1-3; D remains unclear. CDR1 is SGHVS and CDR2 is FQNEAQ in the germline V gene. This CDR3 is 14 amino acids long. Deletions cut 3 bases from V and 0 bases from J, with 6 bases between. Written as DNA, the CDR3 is TGTGCCAGCAGCTTGGAGAACTCTGGAAACACCATATATTTT. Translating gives CASSLENSGNTIYF.

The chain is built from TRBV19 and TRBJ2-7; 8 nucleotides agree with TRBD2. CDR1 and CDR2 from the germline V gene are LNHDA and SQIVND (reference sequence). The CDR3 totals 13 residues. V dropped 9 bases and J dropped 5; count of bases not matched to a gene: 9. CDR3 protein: CASNRGGRDEQYF. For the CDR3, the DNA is TGTGCCAGCAACCGGGGGGGCCGCGACGAGCAGTACTTC.

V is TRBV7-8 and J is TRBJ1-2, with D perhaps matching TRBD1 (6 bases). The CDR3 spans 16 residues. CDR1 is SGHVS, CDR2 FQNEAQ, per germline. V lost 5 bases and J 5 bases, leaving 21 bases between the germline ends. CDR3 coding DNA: TGTGCCAGCAGCCGTGGCGAGTACAGGGCCAGATATGGCTACACCTTC. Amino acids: CASSRGEYRARYGYTF.

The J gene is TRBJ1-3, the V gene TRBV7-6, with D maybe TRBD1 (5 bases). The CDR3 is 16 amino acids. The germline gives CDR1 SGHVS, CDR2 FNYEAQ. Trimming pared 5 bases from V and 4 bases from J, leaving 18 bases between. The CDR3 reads CASSPNRGGEGNTIYF. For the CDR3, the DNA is TGTGCCAGCAGCCCAAACCGCGGGGGAGAAGGAAACACCATATATTTT.

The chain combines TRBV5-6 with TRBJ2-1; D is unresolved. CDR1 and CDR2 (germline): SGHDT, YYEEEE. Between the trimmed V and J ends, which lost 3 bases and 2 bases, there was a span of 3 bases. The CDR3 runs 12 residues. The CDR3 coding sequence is TGTGCCAGCAGCTCAGCCTACAATGAGCAGTTCTTC. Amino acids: CASSSAYNEQFF.

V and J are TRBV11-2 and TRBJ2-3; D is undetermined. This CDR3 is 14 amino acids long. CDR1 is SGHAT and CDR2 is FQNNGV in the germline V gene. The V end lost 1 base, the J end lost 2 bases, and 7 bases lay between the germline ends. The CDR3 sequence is CASSLGRITDTQYF. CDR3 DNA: TGTGCCAGCAGCTTAGGACGAATCACAGATACGCAGTATTTT. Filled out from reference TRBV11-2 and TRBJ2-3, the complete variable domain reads EAGVAQSPRYKIIEKRQSVAFWCNPISGHATLYWYQQILGQGPKLLIQFQNNGVVDDSQLPKDRFSAERLKGVDSTLKIQPAKLEDSAVYLCASSLGRITDTQYFGPGTRLTVL.

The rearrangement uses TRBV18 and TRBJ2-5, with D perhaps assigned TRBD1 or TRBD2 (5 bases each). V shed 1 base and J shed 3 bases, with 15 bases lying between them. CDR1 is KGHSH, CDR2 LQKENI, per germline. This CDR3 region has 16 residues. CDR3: CASSPLTGRSKETQYF. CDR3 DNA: TGTGCCAGCTCACCACTCACGGGGCGGAGTAAAGAGACCCAGTACTTC.

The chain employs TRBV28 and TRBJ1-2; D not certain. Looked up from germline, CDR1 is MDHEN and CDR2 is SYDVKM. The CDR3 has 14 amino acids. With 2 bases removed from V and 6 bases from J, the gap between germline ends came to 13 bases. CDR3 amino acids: CASSLGQEVHGYTF. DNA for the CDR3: TGTGCCAGCAGTTTAGGCCAGGAGGTCCATGGCTACACCTTC.

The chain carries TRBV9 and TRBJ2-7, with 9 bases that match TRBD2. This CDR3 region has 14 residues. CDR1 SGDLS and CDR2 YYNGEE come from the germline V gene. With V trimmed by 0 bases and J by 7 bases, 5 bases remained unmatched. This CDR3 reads CASSVGGGADEQYF. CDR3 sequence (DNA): TGTGCCAGCAGCGTAGGCGGGGGGGCGGATGAGCAGTACTTC.

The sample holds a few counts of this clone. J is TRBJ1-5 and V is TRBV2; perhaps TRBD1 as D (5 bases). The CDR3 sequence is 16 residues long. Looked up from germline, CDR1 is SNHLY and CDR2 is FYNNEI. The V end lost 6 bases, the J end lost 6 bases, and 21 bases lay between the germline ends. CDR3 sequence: CASRGTGTLAGQPQHF. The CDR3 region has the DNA TGTGCCAGCAGGGGAACCGGGACCTTAGCAGGTCAGCCCCAGCATTTT. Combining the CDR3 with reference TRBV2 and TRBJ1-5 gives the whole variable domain EPEVTQTPSHQVTQMGQEVILRCVPISNHLYFYWYRQILGQKVEFLVSFYNNEISEKSEIFDDQFSVERPDGSNFTLKIRSTKLEDSAMYFCASRGTGTLAGQPQHFGDGTRLSIL.

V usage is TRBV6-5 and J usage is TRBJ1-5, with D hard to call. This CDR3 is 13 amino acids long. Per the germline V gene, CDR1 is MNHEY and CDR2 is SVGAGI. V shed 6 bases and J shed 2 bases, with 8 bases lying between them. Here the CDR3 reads CASRAQGNQPQHF. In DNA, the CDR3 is TGTGCCAGCAGGGCGCAGGGCAATCAGCCCCAGCATTTT.

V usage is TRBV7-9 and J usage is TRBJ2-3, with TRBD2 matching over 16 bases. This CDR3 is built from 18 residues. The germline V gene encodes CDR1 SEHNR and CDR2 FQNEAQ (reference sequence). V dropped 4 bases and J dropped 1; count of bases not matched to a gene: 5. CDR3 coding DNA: TGTGCCAGCAGCTCGGGACTAGCGGGAGGGTGGGGCACAGATACGCAGTATTTT. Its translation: CASSSGLAGGWGTDTQYF. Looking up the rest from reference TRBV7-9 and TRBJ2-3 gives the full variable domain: DTGVSQNPRHKITKRGQNVTFRCDPISEHNRLYWYRQTLGQGPEFLTYFQNEAQLEKSRLLSDRFSAERPKGSFSTLEIQRTEQGDSAMYLCASSSGLAGGWGTDTQYFGPGTRLTVL.

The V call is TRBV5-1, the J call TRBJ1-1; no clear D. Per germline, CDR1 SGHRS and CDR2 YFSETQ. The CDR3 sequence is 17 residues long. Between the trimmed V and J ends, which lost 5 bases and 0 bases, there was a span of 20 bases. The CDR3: CASRAGRSTDLNTEAFF. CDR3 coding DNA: TGCGCCAGCAGAGCCGGACGGAGCACTGATTTGAACACTGAAGCTTTCTTT. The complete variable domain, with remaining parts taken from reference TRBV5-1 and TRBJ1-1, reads KAGVTQTPRYLIKTRGQQVTLSCSPISGHRSVSWYQQTPGQGLQFLFEYFSETQRNKGNFPGRFSGRQFSNSRSEMNVSTLELGDSALYLCASRAGRSTDLNTEAFFGQGTRLTVV.

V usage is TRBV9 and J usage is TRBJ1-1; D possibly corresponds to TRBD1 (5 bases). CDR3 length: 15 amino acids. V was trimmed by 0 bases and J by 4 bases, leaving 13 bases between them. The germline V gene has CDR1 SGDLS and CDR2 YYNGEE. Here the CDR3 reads CASSVDRGTVTEAFF. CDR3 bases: TGTGCCAGCAGCGTAGATAGGGGCACTGTCACTGAAGCTTTCTTT. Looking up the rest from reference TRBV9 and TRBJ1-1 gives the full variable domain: DSGVTQTPKHLITATGQRVTLRCSPRSGDLSVYWYQQSLDQGLQFLIQYYNGEERAKGNILERFSAQQFPDLHSELNLSSLELGDSALYFCASSVDRGTVTEAFFGQGTRLTVV.

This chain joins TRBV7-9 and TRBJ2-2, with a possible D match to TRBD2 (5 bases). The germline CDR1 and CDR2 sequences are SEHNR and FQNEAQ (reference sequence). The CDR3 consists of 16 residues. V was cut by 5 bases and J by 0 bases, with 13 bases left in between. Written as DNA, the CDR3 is TGTGCCAGCAGCCTACGGGGTCCGTCGAACACCGGGGAGCTGTTTTTT. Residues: CASSLRGPSNTGELFF.

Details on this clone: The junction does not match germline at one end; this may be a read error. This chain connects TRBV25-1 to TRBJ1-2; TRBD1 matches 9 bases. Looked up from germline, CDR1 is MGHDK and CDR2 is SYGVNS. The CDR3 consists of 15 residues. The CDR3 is CASSEYGQGNFGYTF. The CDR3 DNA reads TGTGCCAGCAGTGAATACGGACAGGGGAACTTTGGCTACACCTTC.

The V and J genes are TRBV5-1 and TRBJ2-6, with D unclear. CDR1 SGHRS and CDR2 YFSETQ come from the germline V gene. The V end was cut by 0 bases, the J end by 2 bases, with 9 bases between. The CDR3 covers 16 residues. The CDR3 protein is CASSLVTIPGANVLTF. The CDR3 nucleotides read TGCGCCAGCAGCTTGGTAACAATCCCTGGGGCCAACGTCCTGACTTTC.

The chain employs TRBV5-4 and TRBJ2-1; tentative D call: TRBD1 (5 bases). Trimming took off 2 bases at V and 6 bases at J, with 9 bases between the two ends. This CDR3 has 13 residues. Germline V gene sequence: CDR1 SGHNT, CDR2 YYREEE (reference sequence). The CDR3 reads CASSLSGANEQFF. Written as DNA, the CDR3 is TGTGCCAGCAGCTTAAGTGGGGCCAATGAGCAGTTCTTC.

The CDR3: CAWSLEGPAEAFF. CDR3 DNA: TGTGCCTGGAGTTTAGAGGGTCCGGCTGAAGCTTTCTTT. The rearrangement joins TRBV30 to TRBJ1-1; no definite D call. V dropped 2 bases and J dropped 6 bases, with 13 bases sitting between them. Germline loops: CDR1 GTSNPN, CDR2 SVGIG (reference sequence). This CDR3 comprises 13 residues.

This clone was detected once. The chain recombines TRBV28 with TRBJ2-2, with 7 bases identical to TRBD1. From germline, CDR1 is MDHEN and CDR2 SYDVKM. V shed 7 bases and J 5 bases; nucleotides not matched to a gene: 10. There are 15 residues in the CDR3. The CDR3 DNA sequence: TGTGCCAGCACCACCAGACAGGGACGGACCGGGGAGCTGTTTTTT. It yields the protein CASTTRQGRTGELFF.

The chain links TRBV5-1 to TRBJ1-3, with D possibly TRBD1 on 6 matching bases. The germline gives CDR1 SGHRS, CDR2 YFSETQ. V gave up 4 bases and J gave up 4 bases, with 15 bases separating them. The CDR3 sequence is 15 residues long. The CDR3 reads CASSDGTGIGNTIYF. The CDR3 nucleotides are TGCGCCAGCAGCGACGGAACAGGGATCGGAAACACCATATATTTT. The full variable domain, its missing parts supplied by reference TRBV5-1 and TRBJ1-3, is KAGVTQTPRYLIKTRGQQVTLSCSPISGHRSVSWYQQTPGQGLQFLFEYFSETQRNKGNFPGRFSGRQFSNSRSEMNVSTLELGDSALYLCASSDGTGIGNTIYFGEGSWLTVV.

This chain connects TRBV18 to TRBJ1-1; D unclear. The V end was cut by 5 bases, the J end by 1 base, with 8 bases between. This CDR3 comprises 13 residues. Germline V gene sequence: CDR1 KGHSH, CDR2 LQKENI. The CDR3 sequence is CASSEVENTEAFF. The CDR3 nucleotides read TGTGCCAGCTCAGAAGTGGAGAACACTGAAGCTTTCTTT. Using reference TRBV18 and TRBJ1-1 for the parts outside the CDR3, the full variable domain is NAGVMQNPRHLVRRRGQEARLRCSPMKGHSHVYWYRQLPEEGLKFMVYLQKENIIDESGMPKERFSAEFPKEGPSILRIQQVVRGDSAAYFCASSEVENTEAFFGQGTRLTVV.

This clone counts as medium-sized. This CDR3 reads CASSPGTGRGFF. The CDR3, as DNA: TGTGCCAGCTCACCAGGGACGGGGCGCGGGTTCTTT. This chain links TRBV18 with TRBJ1-1, with TRBD1 as a possible D gene (5 bases). The germline CDR1 and CDR2 sequences are KGHSH and LQKENI. The CDR3 is 12 residues long. Trimming pared 2 bases from V and 14 bases from J, leaving 15 bases between.

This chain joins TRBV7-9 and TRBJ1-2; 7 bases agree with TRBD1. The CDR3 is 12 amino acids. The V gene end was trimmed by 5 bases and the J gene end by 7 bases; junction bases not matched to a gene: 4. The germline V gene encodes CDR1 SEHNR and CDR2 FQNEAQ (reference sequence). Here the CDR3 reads CASSPTGLGYTF. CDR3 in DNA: TGTGCCAGCAGCCCGACAGGGCTTGGCTACACCTTC.

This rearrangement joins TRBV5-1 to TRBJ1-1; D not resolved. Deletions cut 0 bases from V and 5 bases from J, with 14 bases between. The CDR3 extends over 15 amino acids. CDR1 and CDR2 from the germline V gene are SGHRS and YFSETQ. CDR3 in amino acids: CASSLDPGTRTEAFF. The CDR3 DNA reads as TGCGCCAGCAGCTTGGATCCGGGTACAAGAACTGAAGCTTTCTTT.

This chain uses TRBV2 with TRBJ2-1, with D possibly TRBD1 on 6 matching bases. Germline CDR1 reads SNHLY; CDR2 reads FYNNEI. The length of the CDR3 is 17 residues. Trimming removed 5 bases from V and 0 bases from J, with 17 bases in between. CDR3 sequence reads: CASSTEDRPSSYNEQFF. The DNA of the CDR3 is TGTGCCAGCAGTACGGAGGACAGACCGAGCTCCTACAATGAGCAGTTCTTC.

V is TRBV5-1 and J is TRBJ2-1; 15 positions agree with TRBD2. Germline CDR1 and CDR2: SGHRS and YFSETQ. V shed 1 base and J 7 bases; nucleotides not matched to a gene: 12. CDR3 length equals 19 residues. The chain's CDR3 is CASSLRTSGRALGGNEQFF. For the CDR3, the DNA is TGCGCCAGCAGCTTGAGGACTAGCGGGAGGGCCTTGGGAGGGAATGAGCAGTTCTTC.

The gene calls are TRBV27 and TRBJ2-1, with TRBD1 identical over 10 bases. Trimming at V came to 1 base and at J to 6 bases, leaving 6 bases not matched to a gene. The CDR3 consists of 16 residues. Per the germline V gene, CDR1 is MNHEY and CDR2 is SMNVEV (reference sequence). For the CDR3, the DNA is TGTGCCAGCAGTTTATTGGGGACAGGGGTTTCCAATGAGCAGTTCTTC. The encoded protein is CASSLLGTGVSNEQFF.

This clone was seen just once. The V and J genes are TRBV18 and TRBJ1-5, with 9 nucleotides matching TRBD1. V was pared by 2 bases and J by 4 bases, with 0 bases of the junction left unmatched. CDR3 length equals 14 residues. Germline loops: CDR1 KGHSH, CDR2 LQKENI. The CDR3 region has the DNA TGTGCCAGCTCACCAGGGACAGGGAATCAGCCCCAGCATTTT. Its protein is CASSPGTGNQPQHF.